This T cell receptor beta chain appears in the sequencing data of a study of T cells in Graves' hyperthyroidism and ophthalmopathy (dated by TCRdb to the late 2010s). About the investigation overall: Peripheral blood was sampled at the time of initial diagnosis, prior to any treatment. To identify TCR V-J signatures that set the groups apart, the researchers used a discovery cohort of 100 patients, made up of around 40 with Graves' ophthalmopathy and about 60 with stable Graves' hyperthyroidism. Prospective prediction of ophthalmopathy was tested in an independent validation cohort consisting of 18 hyperthyroidism patients and more than 15 patients who later progressed to ophthalmopathy. The 95 to 100 discovery patients were randomly divided into training and test sets at a 7:3 ratio. In addition, the study compared T-cell repertoires in thyroid tissue and in blood from several Graves' hyperthyroidism patients. After blood sampling, hyperthyroidism patients were treated with methimazole at a starting dose of 30 mg daily, and ophthalmopathy patients were treated with high-dose intravenous methylprednisolone. According to the paper, TCR Vbeta CDR3 sequencing was carried out on about 140 peripheral blood samples, which came from fewer than 50 ophthalmopathy, approximately 72 hyperthyroidism and roughly 17 progressor patients.

TCR beta CDR3 regions were amplified from RNA transcripts. A first-round RT-PCR of the TCR CDR3 used the HTBI primer set with the Qiagen OneStep RT-PCR kit. A second multiplex PCR round built the libraries, followed by size selection and purification. Libraries were sequenced paired-end with 100 bp reads on an Illumina HiSeq2000. The study's own analysis went as follows. SOAPnuke was used to process the raw data, throwing out any read that contained adapters or uncalled bases, had a mean Phred below 15, or lacked an exact constant-primer or identifier match. High-quality paired reads were merged with COPE v1.2.5, and unique nucleotide sequences were defined as clonotypes. MiTCR v1.1 was used to align clonotypes to the IMGT TRBV, TRBD and TRBJ reference segments. The analysis was restricted to V-J combinations with a frequency above 0.0001, which together covered 99% to 99.2% of the repertoires. The TCS score was defined as the ratio of F50 (clonal expansion) to E x V (chaos), calculated using BLOSUM62-based TCRdist between CDR3 peptides within each V-J. Welch's t-statistics and random forest reduced just over 500 V-J features to 13, which were used in a naive Bayes classifier (R e1071). TCRdb ran its own pipeline on the public reads, namely fastp trimming at Q25 and MiXCR clone calling, and kept in-frame beta chains. Entries are consolidated by CDR3 protein sequence, retaining the most common genes and DNA. What appears here as the V and J calls and clone size reflects TCRdb's work, not the paper's. Present in this sample are around 420,000 distinct CDR3 sequences, 15% to 17% of which were seen just once. Around 7% of the sample is taken by the ten largest.

Cut back by 2 bases and 4 bases, the V and J ends lie 11 bases apart. CDR1 DFQATT and CDR2 SNEGSKA were looked up in the germline V gene (reference sequence). The CDR3 has 13 amino acids, counting the end cysteine and phenylalanine. Only the CDR3 region is kept as DNA, spanning 39 bases read in frame from base 1. Overall study outcomes, separate from this receptor: A model built on a 13 V-J signature distinguished ophthalmopathy from stable hyperthyroidism, reaching around 87% sensitivity and under 84% specificity in cross-validation and 80%/75% in testing. No statistical method was used to set the sample size in advance, and investigators knew the group allocation. During validation, the model predicted progression to ophthalmopathy a median of about 6.3 months ahead of onset, with almost 71% sensitivity and under 85% specificity. Most expanded thyroid clonotypes (frequency above 0.001) were also detected in blood, suggesting blood repertoires may reflect thyroid immune responses.

This clonotype was seen ten or more times. The specificity of this receptor is unknown. No much larger clone is present one base from it, and per-base qualities are unavailable. Stable Graves' hyperthyroidism was defined as no progression to ophthalmopathy during 18 months of follow-up. Hyperthyroidism patients were aged 18 to 65 years and newly diagnosed, with disease duration of less than 2 months. Exclusion was applied to patients with uncontrolled infections, other autoimmune diseases, pregnancy or lactation. Diagnoses were established on the basis of clinical symptoms, serum thyroxine and TRAb, thyroid ultrasound, and orbital computed tomography. PBMCs were separated from roughly 10 ml of fresh peripheral blood using Ficoll-Paque density gradient centrifugation. Total RNA was extracted with Trizol reagent, and quality was checked on an Agilent 2100 Bioanalyzer.

The source material was blood. The sequence is built from TRBV20-1 and TRBJ1-2, with no confident D gene call. This sequence originates from a woman younger than 35 with Graves' hyperthyroidism. The nucleotide sequence reads TGCAGTGCTAGACAAGTCGCGAGCTATGGCTACACCTTC. The resulting protein is CSARQVASYGYTF.